These 22 T cell receptor beta chains share one sample of origin, sequenced in a study of T cell responses to AZD1222 COVID-19 vaccine. The assay was immunoSEQ multiplex PCR, and TCRdb's table has in-frame clones only and misses some. Of around 110,000 clones listed, approximately 86% are singletons. Sequenced material: peripheral blood, taken on day 0 of AZD1222 vaccination. The receptor set was obtained from an adult in good health.

The CDR3 DNA sequence: TGTGCCTGGAGTGTGGGAGGGGGCTCGACTGAAGCTTTCTTT. This codes for CAWSVGGGSTEAFF. This chain connects TRBV30 to TRBJ1-1; 7 nucleotides agree with TRBD1. V trimming: 0 bases; J trimming: 5 bases; junction bases outside the gene matches: 6. The CDR3 consists of 14 residues. The V gene's germline CDR1 is GTSNPN and CDR2 SVGIG (reference sequence).

The J gene is TRBJ2-3, the V gene TRBV28; 7 bases map to TRBD1. V shed 3 bases and J 8 bases; nucleotides not matched to a gene: 8. Germline CDR1 MDHEN, CDR2 SYDVKM. The CDR3 extends over 14 amino acids. The CDR3 reads CASSLRGRSGTQYF. The CDR3 region has the DNA TGTGCCAGCAGTTTGAGGGGGCGCTCGGGTACGCAGTATTTT.

This chain joins TRBV5-1 and TRBJ1-5, with D unclear. Germline CDR1 SGHRS, CDR2 YFSETQ. Trimming took 0 bases from V and 8 from J, leaving 9 bases between them. The CDR3 extends over 13 amino acids. CDR3 loop: CASSLEGSEPQHF. The CDR3 bases are TGCGCCAGCAGCTTGGAGGGAAGTGAGCCCCAGCATTTT. Supplemented by reference TRBV5-1 and TRBJ1-5, the full variable domain reads KAGVTQTPRYLIKTRGQQVTLSCSPISGHRSVSWYQQTPGQGLQFLFEYFSETQRNKGNFPGRFSGRQFSNSRSEMNVSTLELGDSALYLCASSLEGSEPQHFGDGTRLSIL.

The gene calls are TRBV4-2 and TRBJ1-2; 8 bases match TRBD1. Germline-derived CDR1 and CDR2 are LGHNA and YNFKEQ. V was clipped by 1 base and J by 2 bases; unmatched bases: 3. The CDR3 is 15 amino acids. The CDR3 region is CASSQGTGSNYGYTF. The CDR3 nucleotides read TGTGCCAGCAGCCAAGGGACAGGGTCGAACTATGGCTACACCTTC.

The gene calls are TRBV5-5 and TRBJ2-1; 11 bases line up with TRBD2. From germline, CDR1 is SGHKS and CDR2 YYEKEE (reference sequence). The CDR3 is 16 residues long. The V and J ends lost 4 bases and 1 base, in that order; junction bases with no gene match: 4. Here the CDR3 DNA reads TGTGCCAGCAGCCCGAGACTAGCGGGATCCTACAATGAGCAGTTCTTC. It specifies CASSPRLAGSYNEQFF.

This chain uses TRBV12-3 or TRBV12-4 with TRBJ1-1; 7 bases agree with TRBD1. The CDR3 has 13 residues. Losses at the gene ends were 5 bases for V and 11 bases for J; bases not matched to a gene: 11. Here the CDR3 reads CASSPPYRGRAFF. The CDR3 region has the DNA TGTGCCAGCAGTCCCCCCTACAGGGGCCGGGCTTTCTTT.

The CDR3 DNA reads TGTGCCAGCAGTTACTCTACGGCGGGGTGGGAGACCCAGTACTTC. Protein sequence: CASSYSTAGWETQYF. The chain links TRBV6-5 to TRBJ2-5; D is possibly TRBD2 (6 bases). V was pared by 0 bases and J by 5 bases, with 13 bases between. The length of the CDR3 is 15 residues. From germline, CDR1 is MNHEY and CDR2 SVGAGI.

This clone was counted once. As DNA, the CDR3 is TGTGCCAGCAGCGTCGAAAGCTCTGGAAACACCATATATTTT. It yields the protein CASSVESSGNTIYF. This sequence joins TRBV9 and TRBJ1-3; D remains unclear. Germline values: CDR1 SGDLS, CDR2 YYNGEE. The CDR3 has 14 residues. V lost 2 bases and J 0 bases, leaving 6 bases between the germline ends.

The chain is built from TRBV5-4 and TRBJ2-2; 13 nucleotides match TRBD2. After removal of 0 bases from V and 3 bases from J, the junction contained 2 bases not matched to a gene. The CDR3 consists of 17 residues. CDR1 and CDR2 (germline): SGHNT, YYREEE (reference sequence). The CDR3 DNA reads TGTGCCAGCAGCTTGGGACTAGCGGGGGGCTACACCGGGGAGCTGTTTTTT. Translated: CASSLGLAGGYTGELFF.

This clone was observed a few times. The genes are TRBV18 and TRBJ1-3, with D unresolved. This CDR3 spans 16 amino acids. Trimming took off 1 base at V and 1 base at J, with 11 bases between the two ends. Germline CDR1 KGHSH, CDR2 LQKENI. This CDR3 reads CASSPLDGLSGNTIYF. The CDR3 DNA reads as TGTGCCAGCTCACCACTCGACGGGCTATCTGGAAACACCATATATTTT.

The genes are TRBV2 and TRBJ2-7; 7 positions agree with TRBD2. Unmatched junction bases numbered 8, after V lost 5 bases and J lost 4 bases. Germline V gene lookup returns CDR1 SNHLY and CDR2 FYNNEI. The CDR3 extends over 14 amino acids. The CDR3: CASSRERDGYEQYF. The CDR3 coding sequence is TGTGCCAGCAGTCGTGAGCGGGACGGGTACGAGCAGTACTTC.

In nucleotides, the CDR3 is TGTGCCAGCAGTTTTTCGGGGGCATTCGGAAACACCATATATTTT. Protein product: CASSFSGAFGNTIYF. The rearrangement uses TRBV27 and TRBJ1-3; perhaps TRBD1 as D (6 bases). Trimming shortened V by 3 bases and J by 4 bases, and 13 bases separated the two germline ends. Germline-derived CDR1 and CDR2 are MNHEY and SMNVEV (reference sequence). CDR3 length: 15 amino acids.

The chain is built from TRBV27 and TRBJ2-7; D is unclear. This CDR3 has 14 amino acids. From germline, CDR1 is MNHEY and CDR2 SMNVEV (reference sequence). The V end lost 5 bases, the J end lost 0 bases, and 11 bases lay between the germline ends. The DNA of the CDR3 is TGTGCCAGCAGTATCGGACCCGACTCCTACGAGCAGTACTTC. This sequence encodes CASSIGPDSYEQYF.

The CDR3 DNA reads TGTGCCAGTAGTAGCACTAGGAGGGGGTCCTACAATGAGCAGTTCTTC. Its translation: CASSSTRRGSYNEQFF. The genes are TRBV19 and TRBJ2-1; D may be TRBD1 or TRBD2 (6 bases each). There are 16 residues in the CDR3. Trimming left V 4 bases short and J 1 base short, with 14 bases between. The germline gives CDR1 LNHDA, CDR2 SQIVND (reference sequence). Full variable domain (rest looked up from reference TRBV19 and TRBJ2-1): DGGITQSPKYLFRKEGQNVTLSCEQNLNHDAMYWYRQDPGQGLRLIYYSQIVNDFQKGDIAEGYSVSREKKESFPLTVTSAQKNPTAFYLCASSSTRRGSYNEQFFGPGTRLTVL.

The chain is built from TRBV5-1 and TRBJ1-3; 7 bases are a match to TRBD1. The CDR3 runs 16 residues. V trimming: 1 base; J trimming: 0 bases; junction bases outside the gene matches: 4. Germline CDR1 SGHRS, CDR2 YFSETQ. The CDR3 coding sequence is TGCGCCAGCAGCTTGACAGGGGACCCCTCTGGAAACACCATATATTTT. Translating it yields CASSLTGDPSGNTIYF.

The chain has TRBV28 and TRBJ1-2; 9 bases are shared with TRBD1. Looked up from germline, CDR1 is MDHEN and CDR2 is SYDVKM. This CDR3 has 15 residues. V lost 10 bases, J lost 5 bases, and 14 bases stayed unmatched. The CDR3 here is CATHVPGQGRYGYTF. CDR3 DNA: TGTGCCACACATGTCCCGGGACAGGGTCGGTATGGCTACACCTTC.

V usage is TRBV7-2 and J usage is TRBJ2-1; TRBD2 agrees at 9 bases. Trimming took 5 bases from V and 4 from J; bases not matched to a gene: 6. Germline CDR1 reads SGHTA; CDR2 reads FQGNSA. The CDR3 contains 15 residues. CDR3 amino acids: CASSPASGNYNEQFF. CDR3 in DNA: TGTGCCAGCAGCCCGGCTAGCGGGAATTACAATGAGCAGTTCTTC.

This clone was seen only a few times. J is TRBJ2-1 and V is TRBV27, with TRBD2 as a possible D gene (6 bases). Per the germline V gene, CDR1 is MNHEY and CDR2 is SMNVEV (reference sequence). The CDR3 is made up of 13 amino acids. V was shortened by 3 bases and J by 7 bases, with 10 bases between the two germline ends. The CDR3 DNA reads TGTGCCAGCAGTTTCGCGGGGATGAATGAGCAGTTCTTC. This codes for CASSFAGMNEQFF.

This chain connects TRBV18 to TRBJ1-1, with unresolved D. The CDR3 loop spans 11 amino acids. Germline V gene lookup returns CDR1 KGHSH and CDR2 LQKENI. Deletions cut 8 bases from V and 3 bases from J, with 7 bases between. This CDR3 is CASQADTEAFF. The CDR3 DNA reads as TGTGCCAGCCAGGCGGACACTGAAGCTTTCTTT.

V gene TRBV12-3 or TRBV12-4 combines with J gene TRBJ2-3; the D is unclear. The CDR3 is 11 residues long. The V end lost 2 bases, the J end lost 12 bases, and 9 bases lay between the germline ends. The CDR3 nucleotides are TGTGCCAGCAGTTTATTGGGGTCCCAGTATTTT. It codes for CASSLLGSQYF.

This chain joins TRBV7-9 and TRBJ1-4, with D uncertain. Deletions cut 2 bases from V and 7 bases from J, with 5 bases between. This CDR3 spans 12 amino acids. Germline V lookup: CDR1 SEHNR, CDR2 FQNEAQ (reference sequence). DNA of the CDR3: TGTGCCAGCAGCTTAACGGTTGAAAAACTGTTTTTT. This codes for CASSLTVEKLFF.

This clone was observed a handful of times. V usage is TRBV7-9 and J usage is TRBJ1-1; D not resolved. The CDR3 totals 15 residues. Germline V lookup: CDR1 SEHNR, CDR2 FQNEAQ (reference sequence). Trimming took off 0 bases at V and 4 bases at J, with 12 bases between the two ends. The CDR3 protein is CASSLAGSAGTEAFF. CDR3 DNA: TGTGCCAGCAGCTTAGCAGGCTCCGCAGGCACTGAAGCTTTCTTT.